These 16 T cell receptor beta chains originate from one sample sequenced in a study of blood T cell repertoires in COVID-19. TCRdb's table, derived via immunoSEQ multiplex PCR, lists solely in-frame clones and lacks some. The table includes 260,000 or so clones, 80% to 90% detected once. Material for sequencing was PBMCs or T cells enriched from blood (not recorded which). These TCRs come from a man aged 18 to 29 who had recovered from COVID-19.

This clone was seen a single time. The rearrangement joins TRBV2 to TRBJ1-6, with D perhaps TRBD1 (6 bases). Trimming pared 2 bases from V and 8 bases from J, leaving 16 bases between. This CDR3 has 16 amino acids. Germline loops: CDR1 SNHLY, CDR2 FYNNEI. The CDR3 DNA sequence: TGTGCCAGCAGTGAAAGTTTGGTGCCAGGGGATTCACCCCTCCACTTT. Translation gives CASSESLVPGDSPLHF.

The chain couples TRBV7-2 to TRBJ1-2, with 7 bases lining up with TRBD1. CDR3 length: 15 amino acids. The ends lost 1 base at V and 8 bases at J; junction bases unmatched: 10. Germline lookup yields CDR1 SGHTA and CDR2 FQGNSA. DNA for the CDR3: TGTGCCAGCAGCTTAGATTACCAGGGGGTAAAAGGCTACACCTTC. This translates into CASSLDYQGVKGYTF.

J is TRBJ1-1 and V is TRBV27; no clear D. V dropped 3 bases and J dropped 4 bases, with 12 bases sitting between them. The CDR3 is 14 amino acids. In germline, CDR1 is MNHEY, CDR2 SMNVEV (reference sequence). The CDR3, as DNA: TGTGCCAGCAGTTTGATGGGAGGGTTCACTGAAGCTTTCTTT. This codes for CASSLMGGFTEAFF.

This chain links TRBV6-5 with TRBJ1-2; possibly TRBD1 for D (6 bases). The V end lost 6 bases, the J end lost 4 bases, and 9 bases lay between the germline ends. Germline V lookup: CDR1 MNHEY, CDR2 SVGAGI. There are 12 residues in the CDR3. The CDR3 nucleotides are TGTGCCAGCAGGATGACAGGCTATGGCTACACCTTC. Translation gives CASRMTGYGYTF.

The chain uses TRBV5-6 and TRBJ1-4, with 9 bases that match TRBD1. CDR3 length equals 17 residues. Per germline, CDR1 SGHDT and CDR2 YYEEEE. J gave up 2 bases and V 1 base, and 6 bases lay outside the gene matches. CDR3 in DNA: TGTGCCAGCAGCTTGTTGGAACAGGGGGCTACTAATGAAAAACTGTTTTTT. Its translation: CASSLLEQGATNEKLFF.

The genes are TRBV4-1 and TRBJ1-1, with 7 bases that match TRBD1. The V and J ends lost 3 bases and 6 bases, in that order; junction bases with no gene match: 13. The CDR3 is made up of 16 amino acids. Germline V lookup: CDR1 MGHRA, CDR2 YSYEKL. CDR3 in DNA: TGCGCCAGCAGCCATCAAAGAGGACAGGTAGGACCTGAAGCTTTCTTT. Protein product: CASSHQRGQVGPEAFF.

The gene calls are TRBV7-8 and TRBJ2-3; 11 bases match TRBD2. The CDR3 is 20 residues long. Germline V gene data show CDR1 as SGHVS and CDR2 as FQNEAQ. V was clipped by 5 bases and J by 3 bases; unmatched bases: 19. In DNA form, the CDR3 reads TGTGCCAGCAGCCCTTGGGTTGGAGATAGCGGGGGGGCCATGACAGATACGCAGTATTTT. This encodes CASSPWVGDSGGAMTDTQYF.

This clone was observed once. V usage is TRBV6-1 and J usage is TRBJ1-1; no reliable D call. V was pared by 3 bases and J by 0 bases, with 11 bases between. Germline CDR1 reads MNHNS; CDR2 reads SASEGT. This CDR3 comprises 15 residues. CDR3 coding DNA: TGTGCCAGCAGTGAGCTGTCCGGGATGAACACTGAAGCTTTCTTT. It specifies CASSELSGMNTEAFF.

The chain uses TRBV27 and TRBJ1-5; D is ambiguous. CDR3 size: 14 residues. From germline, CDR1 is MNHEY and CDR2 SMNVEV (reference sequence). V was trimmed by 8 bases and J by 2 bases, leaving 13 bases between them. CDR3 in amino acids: CASGRFSGNQPQHF. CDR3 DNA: TGTGCCAGCGGGAGATTTAGCGGCAATCAGCCCCAGCATTTT.

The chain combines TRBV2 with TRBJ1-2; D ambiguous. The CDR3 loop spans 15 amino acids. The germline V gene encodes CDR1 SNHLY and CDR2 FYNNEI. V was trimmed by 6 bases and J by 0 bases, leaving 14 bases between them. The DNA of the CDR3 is TGTGCCAGCAGATTGTCGGACGGGGCTAACTATGGCTACACCTTC. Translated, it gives CASRLSDGANYGYTF.

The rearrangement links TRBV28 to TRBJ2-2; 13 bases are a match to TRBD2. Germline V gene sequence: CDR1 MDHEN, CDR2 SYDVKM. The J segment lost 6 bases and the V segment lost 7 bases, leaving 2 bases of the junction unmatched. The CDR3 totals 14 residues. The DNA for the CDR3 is TGTGCCAGCATCGGACTAGCGGGAGCCGGGGAGCTGTTTTTT. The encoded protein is CASIGLAGAGELFF.

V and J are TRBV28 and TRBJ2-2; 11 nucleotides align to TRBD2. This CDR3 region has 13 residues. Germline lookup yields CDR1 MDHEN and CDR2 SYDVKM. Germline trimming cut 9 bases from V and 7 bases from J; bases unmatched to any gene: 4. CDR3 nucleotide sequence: TGTGCCAGTAGCGGGAGGGGTGGCGGGGAGCTGTTTTTT. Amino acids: CASSGRGGGELFF.

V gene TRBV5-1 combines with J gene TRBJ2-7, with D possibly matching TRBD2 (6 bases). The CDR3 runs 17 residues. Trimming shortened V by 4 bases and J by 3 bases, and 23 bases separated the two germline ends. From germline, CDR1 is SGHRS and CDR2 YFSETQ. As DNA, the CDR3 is TGCGCCAGCAGCCGTGAAACGACTAGGAGAGGAATCTACGAGCAGTACTTC. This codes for CASSRETTRRGIYEQYF.

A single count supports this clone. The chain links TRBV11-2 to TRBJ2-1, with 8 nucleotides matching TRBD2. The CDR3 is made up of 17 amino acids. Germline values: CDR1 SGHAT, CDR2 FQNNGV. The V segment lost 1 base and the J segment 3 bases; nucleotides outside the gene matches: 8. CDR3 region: CASSLGVVAGIYNEQFF. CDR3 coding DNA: TGTGCCAGCAGCTTAGGAGTGGTAGCGGGGATCTACAATGAGCAGTTCTTC.

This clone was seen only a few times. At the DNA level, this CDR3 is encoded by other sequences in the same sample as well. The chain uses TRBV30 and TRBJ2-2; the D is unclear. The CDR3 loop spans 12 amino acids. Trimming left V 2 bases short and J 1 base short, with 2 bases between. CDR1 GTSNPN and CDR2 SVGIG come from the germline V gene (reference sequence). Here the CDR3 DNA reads TGTGCCTGGAGTCTGAACACCGGGGAGCTGTTTTTT. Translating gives CAWSLNTGELFF.

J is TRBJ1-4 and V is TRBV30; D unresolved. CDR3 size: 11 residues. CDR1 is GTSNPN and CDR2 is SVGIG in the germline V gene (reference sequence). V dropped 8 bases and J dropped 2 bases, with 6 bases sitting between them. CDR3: CAGETNEKLFF. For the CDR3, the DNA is TGTGCCGGAGAGACTAATGAAAAACTGTTTTTT.